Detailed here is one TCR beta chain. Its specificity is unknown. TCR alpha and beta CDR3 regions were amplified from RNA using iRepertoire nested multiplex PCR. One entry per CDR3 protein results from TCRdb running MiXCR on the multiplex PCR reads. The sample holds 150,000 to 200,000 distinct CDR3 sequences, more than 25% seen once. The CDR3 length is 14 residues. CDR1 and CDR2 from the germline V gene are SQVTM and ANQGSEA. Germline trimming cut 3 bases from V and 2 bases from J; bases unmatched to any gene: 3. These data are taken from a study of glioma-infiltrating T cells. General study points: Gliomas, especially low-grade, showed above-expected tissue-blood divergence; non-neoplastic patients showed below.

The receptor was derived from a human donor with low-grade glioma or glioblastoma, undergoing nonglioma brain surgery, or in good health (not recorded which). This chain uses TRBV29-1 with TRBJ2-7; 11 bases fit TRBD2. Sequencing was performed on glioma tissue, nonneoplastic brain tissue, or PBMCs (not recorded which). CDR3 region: CSVEGLAVPYEQYF. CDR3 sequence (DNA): TGCAGCGTTGAGGGACTAGCGGTGCCCTACGAGCAGTACTTC.